The rows below give T cell receptor beta chains drawn from one sample of a study of T cells in tuberculosis. The protocol was immunoSEQ multiplex PCR, while the TCRdb copy is restricted to in-frame clones and leaves out a portion. The sample lists about 30,000 clones, roughly 94% seen once, with approximately 8% in the top ten. Specimen: PBMCs. These TCRs come from a donor between 10 and 35 years old with latent tuberculosis or without tuberculosis infection. Each CDR3 is given with its conserved first and last residue. Fields, in order: CDR3 DNA, CDR3 protein, V gene, clone size, CDR3 length, J gene, D gene. A D gene is named only where the DNA matches it firmly. Rows may omit the clone size; those that give it use once, few, many or a size class.

TGTGCCAGCAGTTTCGCAGGGACTATTCAGCCCCAGCATTTT,CASSFAGTIQPQHF,TRBV27,-,14,TRBJ1-5,-
TGCGCCAGCAGCCCCACTAGCGGACAGGCACAAGAGACCCAGTACTTC,CASSPTSGQAQETQYF,TRBV4-1,-,16,TRBJ2-5,-
TGTGCCAGTAGTTTTAGGACAGACGGCTACGAGCAGTACTTC,CASSFRTDGYEQYF,TRBV19,-,14,TRBJ2-7,-
TGTGCTAGTGGTTTAATACATGCGGGCAGTCGTGCTGGAAACACCATATATTTT,CASGLIHAGSRAGNTIYF,TRBV12-5,-,18,TRBJ1-3,-
TGTGCCAGCAGCCCACAGGGGGGGGGCGAGCAGTACTTC,CASSPQGGGEQYF,TRBV7-9,-,13,TRBJ2-7,-
TGCAGTGACAGGGAAAGGACTGAAGCTTTCTTT,CSDRERTEAFF,TRBV20-1,-,11,TRBJ1-1,-
TGTGCCAGCAGCACTCCCTCAGGGTTCTCTGGAAACACCATATATTTT,CASSTPSGFSGNTIYF,TRBV7-2,-,16,TRBJ1-3,-
TGTGCCAGCAGCTCCGGGACAGGGGTCTATAATGAGCAGTTCTTC,CASSSGTGVYNEQFF,TRBV7-3,few,15,TRBJ2-1,TRBD1
TGTGCCAGCACAGGGTCGGGCCAGCCCCAGCATTTT,CASTGSGQPQHF,TRBV28,-,12,TRBJ1-5,-
TGTGCCAGCAAAAAAACACTAGCGGGAGACGAGCAGTACTTC,CASKKTLAGDEQYF,TRBV7-8,-,14,TRBJ2-7,TRBD2
TGTGCCTGGAGTGTACTGTGGCAGGGAGGGCCCTACAATGAGCAGTTCTTC,CAWSVLWQGGPYNEQFF,TRBV30,once,17,TRBJ2-1,TRBD2